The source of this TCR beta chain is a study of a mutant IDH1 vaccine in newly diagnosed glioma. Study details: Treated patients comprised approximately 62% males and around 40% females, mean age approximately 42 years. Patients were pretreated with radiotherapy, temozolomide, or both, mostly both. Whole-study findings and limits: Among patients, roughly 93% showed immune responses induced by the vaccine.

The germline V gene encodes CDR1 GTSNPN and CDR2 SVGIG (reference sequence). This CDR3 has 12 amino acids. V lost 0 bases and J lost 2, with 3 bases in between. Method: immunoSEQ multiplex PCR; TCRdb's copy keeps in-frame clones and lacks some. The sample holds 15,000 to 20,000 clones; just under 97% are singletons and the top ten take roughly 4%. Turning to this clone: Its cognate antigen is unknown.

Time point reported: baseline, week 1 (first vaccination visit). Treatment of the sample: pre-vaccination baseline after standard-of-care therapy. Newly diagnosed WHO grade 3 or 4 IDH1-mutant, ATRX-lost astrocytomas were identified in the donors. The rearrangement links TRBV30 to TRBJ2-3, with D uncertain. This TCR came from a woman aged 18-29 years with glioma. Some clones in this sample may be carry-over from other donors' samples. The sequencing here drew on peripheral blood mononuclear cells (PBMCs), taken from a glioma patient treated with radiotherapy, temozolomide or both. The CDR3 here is CAWSVPTDTQYF. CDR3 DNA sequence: TGTGCCTGGAGTGTACCCACAGATACGCAGTATTTT.